The clone carrying this TCR beta chain turned up a few times. Its antigen is undetermined. This specimen belongs to a study of T cell responses to AZD1222 COVID-19 vaccine. Study results and limitations: Unmutated variant regions are reportedly the target of nearly half of TCRs that are spike-specific. Mostly white British, mostly female donors; authors suggested clonal diversity may be underestimated. Vaccine-associated CD4 TCRs ranged over spike, dominating at 160-218 and 743-854. The repertoires were collected only after the peak T cell response.

The data were produced by immunoSEQ multiplex PCR, yet TCRdb's version contains in-frame clones alone and is incomplete. The sample records around 60,000 clones, around 80% being singletons. Germline V gene lookup returns CDR1 KGHSH and CDR2 LQKENI. This CDR3 is built from 13 residues. Trimming left V 2 bases short and J 1 base short, with 5 bases between. The chain recombines TRBV18 with TRBJ1-1; no clear D gene. This receptor was obtained from an adult who received the AZD1222 COVID-19 vaccine. Sequences were derived from peripheral blood, sampled 28 days after the second AZD1222 dose. This chain's CDR3 is CASSPETNTEAFF. As DNA, the CDR3 is TGTGCCAGCTCACCAGAGACGAACACTGAAGCTTTCTTT.